The source of this TCR beta chain is a study of response to subunit inactivated influenza vaccine. MiXCR, run by TCRdb on the RT-PCR reads, gives a single entry per CDR3 protein. Altogether more than 450,000 distinct CDR3 sequences are present, 11% being singletons, with the ten largest covering 9.5% to 11%. This clonotype was observed many times. Germline-derived CDR1 and CDR2 are GTSNPN and SVGIG (reference sequence). With 1 base removed from V and 0 bases from J, the gap between germline ends came to 4 bases. The CDR3 totals 12 residues. This sample was shared with a second study, whose subject was T cells expressing NK-cell markers. That work contributes: In generating TCR beta cDNA, 5'RACE template switching with UMIs was used. It was sorted CD3+CD56-NKG2C+, CD3+CD56+NKG2C- and CD3+CD56+NKG2C+ T cells that provided the TCR beta repertoires. Seven donors tested HCMV-seropositive and one tested seronegative among the eight sequenced. Of CD8+ T cells, 1.0-7.0% belonged to dominant NKG2C+ clonotypes in five to seven donors.

J is TRBJ2-7 and V is TRBV30; D is ambiguous. The sample consisted of PBMCs from blood, taken on the day of vaccination. The source of this sequence is a man aged 45-60 years who received an inactivated influenza vaccine. The CDR3 bases are TGTGCCTGGAGTGACAGCTCCTACGAGCAGTACTTC. Translating gives CAWSDSSYEQYF.